The 21 T cell receptor beta chains listed next were all sequenced from one sample in a study of vaccination and CD4 T cells after COVID-19. Treatment in this sample: roughly 10-day PBMC culture with coronavirus spike peptide pools or control peptides (ViraFEST assay). Before the COVID-19 pandemic (2011-2018), CD4+ T cells were obtained from the unexposed donor. No cognate antigen is known for these TCRs. Researchers used the Oncomine TCR Beta short-read assay to sequence DNA from cultured CD4+ T cells. TCRdb itself ran the PCR reads through MiXCR, one entry per CDR3 protein. The sample shows about 5,700 distinct CDR3 sequences, approximately 35% of them seen only once. Source material: CD4+ T cells from blood, cultured in vitro. The receptors come from a human donor in good health.

This clonotype was counted between two and nine times. The rearrangement uses TRBV20-1 and TRBJ1-5; TRBD1 might be the D (5 bases). The CDR3 runs 14 residues. Trimming stripped 3 bases from V and 4 bases from J, with 13 bases between. Germline V CDR1 and CDR2: DFQATT, SNEGSKA (reference sequence). This CDR3 is CSASGSRENQPQHF. DNA for the CDR3: TGCAGTGCTAGCGGGTCCAGGGAGAATCAGCCCCAGCATTTT.

The chain joins TRBV10-1 to TRBJ2-3; no firm D call. The V and J ends lost 8 bases and 3 bases respectively, with 15 bases between them. The CDR3 length is 14 residues. In germline, CDR1 is WNHNN, CDR2 SYGVQD (reference sequence). CDR3 bases: TGCGCCAGCTTCTTGAGAAGAAGTACAGATACGCAGTATTTT. It encodes CASFLRRSTDTQYF.

The chain employs TRBV19 and TRBJ1-1; D gene ambiguous. CDR1 LNHDA and CDR2 SQIVND come from the germline V gene (reference sequence). V was pared by 3 bases and J by 5 bases, with 19 bases between. This CDR3 has 16 residues. The DNA of the CDR3 is TGTGCCAGTAGTATGGCCCCAACAGTTTTGGGAACTGAAGCTTTCTTT. This encodes CASSMAPTVLGTEAFF.

This clonotype was observed a few times. CDR3 sequence reads: CASSPLRGPSYEQYF. As DNA, the CDR3 is TGTGCCAGCAGCCCCCTGCGGGGGCCCTCCTACGAGCAGTACTTC. This chain joins TRBV7-2 and TRBJ2-7; D may be TRBD2 (7 bases). This CDR3 has 15 residues. Germline CDR1 is SGHTA and CDR2 is FQGNSA. Trimming cost V 5 bases and J 0 bases, with 14 bases left between them. Filled out from reference TRBV7-2 and TRBJ2-7, the complete variable domain reads GAGVSQSPSNKVTEKGKDVELRCDPISGHTALYWYRQSLGQGLEFLIYFQGNSAPDKSGLPSDRFSAERTGGSVSTLTIQRTQQEDSAVYLCASSPLRGPSYEQYFGPGTRLTVT.

The V and J genes are TRBV30 and TRBJ1-5, with D possibly TRBD1 on 6 matching bases. The CDR3 runs to 15 residues. CDR1 and CDR2 (germline): GTSNPN, SVGIG (reference sequence). V was pared by 2 bases and J by 6 bases, with 17 bases between. CDR3 amino acids: CAWSTPGTLPQPQHF. CDR3 DNA sequence: TGTGCCTGGAGTACGCCCGGGACATTGCCTCAGCCCCAGCATTTT.

This clonotype has a handful of counts. The chain carries TRBV15 and TRBJ1-1, with D hard to call. CDR1 is LNHNV and CDR2 is YYDKDF in the germline V gene (reference sequence). The CDR3 runs 16 residues. Trimming shortened V by 5 bases and J by 0 bases, and 16 bases separated the two germline ends. The CDR3 is CATSPPGRPMNTEAFF. CDR3 nucleotides: TGTGCCACCAGCCCCCCGGGTCGCCCCATGAACACTGAAGCTTTCTTT.

This clonotype has more than one count but fewer than ten. The chain is built from TRBV2 and TRBJ2-3; no clear D gene. The CDR3 has 13 amino acids. Germline CDR1 reads SNHLY; CDR2 reads FYNNEI. V lost 4 bases and J 7 bases, leaving 12 bases between the germline ends. CDR3 in amino acids: CASSAFEPHTQYF. As DNA, the CDR3 is TGTGCCAGCAGTGCTTTCGAGCCTCATACGCAGTATTTT.

The rearrangement uses TRBV30 and TRBJ1-6; no firm D call. Looked up from germline, CDR1 is GTSNPN and CDR2 is SVGIG (reference sequence). The CDR3 has 12 residues. With 2 bases removed from V and 10 bases from J, the gap between germline ends came to 9 bases. CDR3 DNA sequence: TGTGCCTGGAGTCTGGTAAAATCACCCCTCCACTTT. Translating it yields CAWSLVKSPLHF.

This clonotype was detected a few times. This sequence joins TRBV20-1 and TRBJ2-5; no clear D gene. CDR3 length: 16 residues. V was trimmed by 0 bases and J by 9 bases, leaving 23 bases between them. Germline assignment: CDR1 DFQATT and CDR2 SNEGSKA (reference sequence). The CDR3 spells CSARDQVRVLEMAQYF. DNA of the CDR3: TGCAGTGCTAGAGACCAGGTCCGTGTGCTAGAGATGGCCCAGTACTTC.

The sample holds a few counts of this clonotype. This chain links TRBV20-1 with TRBJ2-7; D possibly corresponds to TRBD1 (5 bases). In germline, CDR1 is DFQATT, CDR2 SNEGSKA (reference sequence). V was trimmed by 3 bases and J by 0 bases, leaving 9 bases between them. CDR3 length: 13 residues. CDR3 DNA: TGCAGTGCTAGCAGGGAAATCTCCTACGAGCAGTACTTC. It specifies CSASREISYEQYF.

This clonotype was seen a few times. V and J are TRBV20-1 and TRBJ1-1; tentatively, D is TRBD1 (6 bases). The V and J ends lost 1 base and 1 base respectively, with 13 bases between them. The CDR3 is made up of 15 amino acids. Germline V gives CDR1 DFQATT, CDR2 SNEGSKA (reference sequence). CDR3 amino acids: CSARVGGAPNTEAFF. CDR3 bases: TGCAGTGCTAGAGTGGGGGGGGCACCGAACACTGAAGCTTTCTTT.

In its sample, this clonotype was seen once. The chain joins TRBV10-1 to TRBJ1-1, with D maybe TRBD1 (5 bases). V was shortened by 8 bases and J by 5 bases, with 15 bases between the two germline ends. The CDR3 is 13 residues long. Germline V gene lookup returns CDR1 WNHNN and CDR2 SYGVQD (reference sequence). The CDR3 DNA follows: TGCGCCAGCTCTTTGGGGGGTCGAACTGAAGCTTTCTTT. It encodes CASSLGGRTEAFF.

This clonotype turned up a few times. V usage is TRBV18 and J usage is TRBJ2-2; D might be TRBD1 or TRBD2, each matching 5 bases. The CDR3 is 15 amino acids. CDR1 KGHSH and CDR2 LQKENI come from the germline V gene. V was trimmed by 6 bases and J by 3 bases, leaving 14 bases between them. As DNA, the CDR3 is TGTGCCAGCTCTCACCGGGACGGGTACACCGGGGAGCTGTTTTTT. This gives the protein CASSHRDGYTGELFF.

The genes are TRBV6-2 or TRBV6-3 and TRBJ2-3, with 7 nucleotides matching TRBD2. The CDR3 contains 16 residues. CDR1 and CDR2 from the germline V gene are MNHEY and SVGEGT. The trim removed 3 bases at V and 1 base at J, leaving 7 bases unmatched. CDR3 protein: CASSYEGEGRTDTQYF. The CDR3, as DNA: TGTGCCAGCAGTTATGAAGGGGAGGGGCGCACAGATACGCAGTATTTT.

This clonotype has more than one count but fewer than ten. The chain recombines TRBV7-3 with TRBJ2-3; 8 positions match TRBD2. V was clipped by 2 bases and J by 6 bases; unmatched bases: 4. This CDR3 is built from 14 residues. The V gene's germline CDR1 is SGHTA and CDR2 FQGTGA. CDR3 residues: CASSLGTSGDTQYF. The DNA for the CDR3 is TGTGCCAGCAGCTTAGGGACTAGTGGGGATACGCAGTATTTT.

The chain couples TRBV6-1 to TRBJ2-3, with TRBD1 matching over 7 bases. The junction had 10 bases not matched to a gene; V was cut back by 8 bases and J by 2 bases. This CDR3 spans 15 amino acids. Germline CDR1 is MNHNS and CDR2 is SASEGT. The DNA of the CDR3 is TGTGCCAGCTCTACCGGACAGGCTATCACAGATACGCAGTATTTT. This encodes CASSTGQAITDTQYF.

CDR3 region: CASTSPGGGSNQPQHF. For the CDR3, the DNA is TGTGCCAGCACCTCCCCAGGGGGAGGTAGCAATCAGCCCCAGCATTTT. The gene calls are TRBV2 and TRBJ1-5; 7 positions match TRBD1. Germline CDR1 is SNHLY and CDR2 is FYNNEI. This CDR3 is 16 amino acids long. Trimming took 7 bases from V and 0 from J; bases not matched to a gene: 9.

The J gene is TRBJ2-7, the V gene TRBV5-1, with 12 bases lining up with TRBD1. Losses at the gene ends were 5 bases for V and 5 bases for J; bases not matched to a gene: 5. CDR1 and CDR2 from the germline V gene are SGHRS and YFSETQ. CDR3 length: 14 residues. CDR3 in DNA: TGCGCCAGCAGAGGAGGGACAGGGGGCGACGAGCAGTACTTC. Its translation is CASRGGTGGDEQYF.

In its sample, this clonotype was seen a few times. This sequence joins TRBV6-1 and TRBJ1-5; 8 bases are shared with TRBD1. Trimming took 7 bases from V and 2 from J; bases not matched to a gene: 10. This CDR3 is 16 amino acids long. Germline loops: CDR1 MNHNS, CDR2 SASEGT. The CDR3, as DNA: TGTGCCAGCAACCCGGGACAGGCCGTGGGCAATCAGCCCCAGCATTTT. It is translated as CASNPGQAVGNQPQHF.

This clonotype came up a few times. The chain couples TRBV20-1 to TRBJ1-1, with a possible D match to TRBD1 (5 bases). Germline V gives CDR1 DFQATT, CDR2 SNEGSKA (reference sequence). The CDR3 is 10 residues long. V was cut by 6 bases and J by 6 bases, with 8 bases left in between. CDR3 sequence (DNA): TGCAGTGCGAGGACACCTGAAGCTTTCTTT. Translating it yields CSARTPEAFF.

The genes are TRBV7-3 and TRBJ2-5; D is possibly TRBD1 or TRBD2 (6 bases each). The V end lost 5 bases, the J end lost 5 bases, and 12 bases lay between the germline ends. In germline, CDR1 is SGHTA, CDR2 FQGTGA. The CDR3 extends over 13 amino acids. The CDR3 DNA is TGTGCCAGCAGCCCGGGGGCCACGGAGACCCAGTACTTC. Its translation is CASSPGATETQYF.